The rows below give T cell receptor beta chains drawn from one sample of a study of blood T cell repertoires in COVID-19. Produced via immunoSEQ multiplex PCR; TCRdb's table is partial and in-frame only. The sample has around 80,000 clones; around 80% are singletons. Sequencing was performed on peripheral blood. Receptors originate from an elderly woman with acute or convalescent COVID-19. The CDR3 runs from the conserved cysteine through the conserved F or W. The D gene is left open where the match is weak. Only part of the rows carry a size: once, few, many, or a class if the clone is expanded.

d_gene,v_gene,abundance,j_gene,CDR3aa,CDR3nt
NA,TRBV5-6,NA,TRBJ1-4,CASSLGPTTTNEKLFF,TGTGCCAGCAGCTTGGGGCCGACAACAACTAATGAAAAACTGTTTTTT
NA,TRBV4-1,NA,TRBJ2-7,CASSQDALYEQYF,TGCGCCAGCAGCCAAGACGCGTTATACGAGCAGTACTTC
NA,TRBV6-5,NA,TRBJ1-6,CASSYSSGAEDSPLHF,TGTGCCAGCAGTTACTCCTCAGGGGCAGAAGATTCACCCCTCCACTTT
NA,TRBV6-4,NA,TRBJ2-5,CASSPQGGVETQYF,TGTGCCAGCAGTCCCCAGGGGGGCGTAGAGACCCAGTACTTC
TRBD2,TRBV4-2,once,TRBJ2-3,CASSQSPAGGGITDTQYF,TGTGCCAGCAGCCAATCCCCAGCGGGAGGGGGGATCACAGATACGCAGTATTTT
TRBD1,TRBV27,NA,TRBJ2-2,CASRQLQGGTGELFF,TGTGCCAGCAGGCAACTACAGGGGGGCACCGGGGAGCTGTTTTTT
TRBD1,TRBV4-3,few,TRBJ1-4,CASSQGTGEGEKLFF,TGCGCCAGCAGCCAAGGGACAGGGGAAGGTGAAAAACTGTTTTTT
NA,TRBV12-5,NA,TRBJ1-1,CASFIYTEAFF,TGTGCTAGTTTTATTTACACTGAAGCTTTCTTT
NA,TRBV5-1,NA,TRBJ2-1,CASSLDAASEYNEQFF,TGCGCCAGCAGCTTGGATGCGGCTAGCGAATACAATGAGCAGTTCTTC
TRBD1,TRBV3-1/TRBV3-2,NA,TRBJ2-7,CASSQGWDRDEQYF,TGTGCCAGCAGCCAAGGATGGGACAGGGACGAGCAGTACTTC
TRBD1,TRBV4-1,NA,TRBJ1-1,CASSLRDRALNTEAFF,TGCGCCAGCAGCCTCCGGGACAGGGCCCTGAACACTGAAGCTTTCTTT
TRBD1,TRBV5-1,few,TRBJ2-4,CASSFQGAADIQYF,TGCGCCAGCAGCTTTCAGGGGGCGGCGGACATTCAGTACTTC
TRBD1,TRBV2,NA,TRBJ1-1,CASSLQGAGGTEAFF,TGTGCCAGCAGCCTACAGGGGGCAGGGGGTACTGAAGCTTTCTTT
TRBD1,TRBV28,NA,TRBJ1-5,CASSQDRGSQPQHF,TGTGCCAGCAGTCAGGACAGGGGGAGTCAGCCCCAGCATTTT
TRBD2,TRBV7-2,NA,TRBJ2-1,CASSPPGLAGREQFF,TGTGCCAGCAGCCCACCGGGACTAGCGGGACGTGAGCAGTTCTTC
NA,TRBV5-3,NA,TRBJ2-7,CARSGGHAYEQYF,TGTGCCAGAAGCGGGGGCCACGCCTACGAGCAGTACTTC
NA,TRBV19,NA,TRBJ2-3,CASSLRTSTDTQYF,TGTGCCAGTAGTCTCCGAACTAGCACAGATACGCAGTATTTT
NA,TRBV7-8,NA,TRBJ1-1,CASSSREGPDGEAFF,TGTGCCAGCAGCTCCCGGGAGGGACCCGACGGTGAAGCTTTCTTT
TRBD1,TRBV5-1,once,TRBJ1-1,CASSLNGDRENTEAFF,TGCGCCAGCAGCTTGAATGGGGACAGGGAGAACACTGAAGCTTTCTTT
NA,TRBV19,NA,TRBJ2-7,CASSATRREQYF,TGTGCCAGTAGTGCAACTAGGAGGGAGCAGTACTTC
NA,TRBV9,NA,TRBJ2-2,CASSVEGVGTGELFF,TGTGCCAGCAGCGTAGAAGGGGTGGGCACCGGGGAGCTGTTTTTT
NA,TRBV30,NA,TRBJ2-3,CAWSPAGTDTQYF,TGTGCCTGGAGCCCCGCGGGCACAGATACGCAGTATTTT
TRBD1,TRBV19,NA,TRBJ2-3,CASRDRATDTQYF,TGTGCCAGCAGGGACAGGGCCACAGATACGCAGTATTTT
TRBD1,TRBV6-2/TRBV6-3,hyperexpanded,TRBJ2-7,CASSDPHRQGMDEQYF,TGTGCCAGCAGCGATCCCCATAGACAGGGAATGGACGAGCAGTACTTC
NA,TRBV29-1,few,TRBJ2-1,CSVASLTRGNEQFF,TGCAGCGTTGCGTCGCTTACAAGAGGTAATGAGCAGTTCTTC
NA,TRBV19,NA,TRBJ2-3,CASSRGRDTQYF,TGTGCCAGTAGTAGGGGGCGAGATACGCAGTATTTT
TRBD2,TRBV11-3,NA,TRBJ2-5,CASSKPGLAGETQYF,TGTGCCAGCAGCAAGCCGGGACTAGCCGGTGAGACCCAGTACTTC
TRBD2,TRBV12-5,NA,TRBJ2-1,CASGLVMGLAGYNEQFF,TGTGCTAGTGGTTTGGTAATGGGACTAGCAGGTTACAATGAGCAGTTCTTC
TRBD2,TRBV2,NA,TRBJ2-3,CASGSREWDTQYF,TGTGCCAGCGGCTCGCGGGAGTGGGATACGCAGTATTTT
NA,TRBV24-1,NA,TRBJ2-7,CATSDGDRSYEQYF,TGTGCCACCAGTGATGGAGACAGGTCCTACGAGCAGTACTTC
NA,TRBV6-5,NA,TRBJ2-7,CASSYSRGSEQYF,TGTGCCAGCAGTTACTCTCGAGGATCTGAGCAGTACTTC
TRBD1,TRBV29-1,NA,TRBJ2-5,CSASGTGGGWETQYF,TGCAGCGCCTCCGGGACAGGGGGCGGGTGGGAGACCCAGTACTTC
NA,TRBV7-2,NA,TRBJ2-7,CASSMTRDSSYEQYF,TGTGCCAGCAGCATGACTAGAGATTCCTCCTACGAGCAGTACTTC
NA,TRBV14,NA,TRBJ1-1,CASSVYNTEAFF,TGTGCCAGCAGCGTTTATAACACTGAAGCTTTCTTT
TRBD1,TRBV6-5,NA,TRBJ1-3,CASLGTGKNTIYF,TGTGCCAGCCTTGGGACAGGGAAAAACACCATATATTTT
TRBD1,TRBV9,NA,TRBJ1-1,CASKRDPGQTLSGTEAFF,TGTGCCAGCAAACGAGACCCGGGACAGACCCTGTCGGGCACTGAAGCTTTCTTT
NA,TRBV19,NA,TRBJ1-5,CASSMRFLEPQHF,TGTGCCAGTAGTATGAGGTTTTTGGAGCCCCAGCATTTT
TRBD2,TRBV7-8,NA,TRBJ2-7,CASRNGLAGVEQYF,TGTGCCAGCAGAAACGGACTAGCGGGTGTCGAACAGTACTTC
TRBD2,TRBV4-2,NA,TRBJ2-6,CASSHSGNSGANVLTF,TGTGCCAGCAGCCATAGCGGGAACTCTGGGGCCAACGTCCTGACTTTC
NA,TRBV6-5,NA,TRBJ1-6,CASSYSARDSPLHF,TGTGCCAGCAGTTACTCGGCCAGGGATTCACCCCTCCACTTT
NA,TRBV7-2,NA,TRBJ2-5,CASSPQGGPETQYF,TGTGCCAGCAGCCCACAGGGAGGGCCAGAGACCCAGTACTTC
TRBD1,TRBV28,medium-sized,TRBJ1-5,CASSPTGRKNQPQHF,TGTGCCAGCAGTCCGACAGGGAGGAAAAATCAGCCCCAGCATTTT
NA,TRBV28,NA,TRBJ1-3,CASRQGQAGNTIYF,TGTGCCAGCAGGCAGGGGCAGGCAGGAAACACCATATATTTT
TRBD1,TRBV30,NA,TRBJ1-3,CAWSVQGANTIYF,TGTGCCTGGAGTGTCCAGGGGGCAAACACCATATATTTT
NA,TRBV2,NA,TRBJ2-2,CASSTLLSGELFF,TGTGCCAGCAGTACCCTCCTCAGCGGGGAGCTGTTTTTT
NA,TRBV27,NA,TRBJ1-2,CASSLFGGYGYTF,TGTGCCAGCAGTTTATTCGGAGGCTATGGCTACACCTTC
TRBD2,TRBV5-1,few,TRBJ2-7,CASSFGLGGPGEQYF,TGCGCCAGCAGCTTTGGCCTGGGAGGGCCGGGTGAGCAGTACTTC
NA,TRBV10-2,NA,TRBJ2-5,CASTGTEETQYF,TGCGCCAGTACAGGGACCGAAGAGACCCAGTACTTC
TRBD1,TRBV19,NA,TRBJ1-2,CASSLGTGKYGYTF,TGTGCCAGTAGTTTAGGGACAGGGAAGTATGGCTACACCTTC
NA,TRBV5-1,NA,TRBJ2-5,CASSLGVLFGAQETQYF,TGCGCCAGCAGCTTGGGGGTACTATTTGGGGCCCAAGAGACCCAGTACTTC
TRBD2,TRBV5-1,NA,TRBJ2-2,CASSSLTSGGTGELFF,TGCGCCAGCAGCTCACTGACTAGCGGGGGCACCGGGGAGCTGTTTTTT
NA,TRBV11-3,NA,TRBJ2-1,CASSRVFPEQFF,TGTGCCAGCAGCCGAGTATTTCCTGAGCAGTTCTTC
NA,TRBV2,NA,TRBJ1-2,CASSVRQGIYGYTF,TGTGCCAGCAGTGTTCGTCAGGGCATCTATGGCTACACCTTC
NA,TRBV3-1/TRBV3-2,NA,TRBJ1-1,CASSRDRYEAFF,TGTGCCAGCAGCCGAGACAGGTACGAAGCTTTCTTT